The clone carrying this T cell receptor beta chain was seen only a few times. The antigen remains undetermined. TCRdb reprocessed the 5' RACE reads with MiXCR, giving one entry per CDR3 protein. The table shows nearly 300,000 distinct CDR3 sequences, with about 10% occurring only once. This sample was included in a study of T cells after yellow fever vaccination. Overall study results and limits: Most clones from primary vaccination were detected again post-booster (just over 95% CD4, roughly 91% CD8).

This CDR3 is built from 13 residues. The ends were cut back, 3 bases at V and 8 bases at J, with 11 bases in the middle. The germline V gene encodes CDR1 SGHTA and CDR2 FQGNSA. The receptor was isolated from a man aged 18 to 30 who received the YFV17D yellow fever vaccine. The genes are TRBV7-2 and TRBJ2-1, with D tentatively TRBD2 (5 bases). This specimen was CD4+ T cells sorted from PBMCs, taken 5 days after the yellow fever booster vaccination. CDR3 bases: TGTGCCAGCAGCTTGGGCCTAGCCTATGAGCAGTTCTTC. This translates into CASSLGLAYEQFF.